This T cell receptor (beta chain) was captured by sequencing in a study of T cell responses to AZD1222 COVID-19 vaccine (dated by TCRdb to about 2021). Some background on the complete study: AZD1222 recipients whose second dose came at about 4 weeks and those whose second dose came at about 12 weeks were combined into one group, since spike-specific TCR depth and breadth did not differ between the two schedules. A total of 233 trial participants underwent TCR sequencing, of whom some 210 received two doses of AZD1222 and 26 received two doses of the MenACWY control vaccine. Enrollment into the trials was organized by age into subgroups of 18-55, 56-69 and 70-plus years, and those subgroups contained about 150, 27 and 61 TCR-sequenced participants, respectively. Overall results and qualifications from the work: CD4 TCRs associated with the vaccine covered the entire spike protein, and the dominant responses were in regions 160-218 and 743-854. Participants were mostly white British, with more females than males. The authors suggested clonal diversity may have been underestimated. A significant rise in spike-specific TCR breadth and depth was observed after two AZD1222 doses relative to day 0 and relative to MenACWY recipients. The 56-69-year group was small, and its depth increase did not reach significance, likely because of low power. Because no samples from the day 14 peak response were available, repertoires could be characterized only after the peak T cell response. Conclusions about previously exposed vaccinees are limited because only a handful of AZD1222 recipients were SARS-CoV-2 seropositive at baseline. Nearly half of unique spike-specific TCRs reportedly recognized epitopes outside regions mutated in the B.1.351 and B.1.1.7 variants.

Including cysteine and phenylalanine, the CDR3 has 15 amino acids. Only the CDR3 portion is preserved as DNA: 45 bases, with reading frame beginning at the first base. Between the V and J ends, shortened by 7 bases and 0 bases respectively, the junction contains 15 bases. The germline V gene gives CDR1 as MNHEY and CDR2 as SVGAGI. With regard to this clone: There is no known antigen for this receptor. Nothing much larger sits one base from this clone, and base qualities are not available.

Explained via the paper, the time point label denotes: baseline before first vaccination. Samples from vaccinated people were obtained from the UK trials COV001 and COV002, which included a single-blind randomized controlled phase 2/3 trial of AZD1222 (ChAdOx1 nCoV-19) in healthy adults. For TCRbeta chain sequencing, PBMC samples from trial participants were taken at day 0 and at day 28 after the second dose. The CDR3 regions of human TCRbeta chains were subjected to immunosequencing. The paper's processing steps were these. TCRs in the repertoires were matched against a reference library of SARS-CoV-2-specific TCRs that had been generated with the MIRA antigen-specificity platform. Breadth meant the fraction of unique TCRs that were SARS-CoV-2-associated, whereas depth meant the fraction of total T cells that were SARS-CoV-2-associated. Using the MIRA data, each spike-specific TCR was assigned both to the spike region to which the TCR was reactive and to a CD4 or CD8 class. Log10-transformed breadth and depth values were compared by one-way ANOVA with Sidak's multiple comparisons tests. Not all clones reach the TCRdb copy of this immuneACCESS table, which keeps in-frame sequences only. Checked studies attribute under half of the gap to unresolved V genes and leave the rest unexplained. V, J and clone size are those of that table, while D and trimming were read from the DNA. The sample profile shows around 130,000 clones; around 94% of them were found once. The leading ten clones occupy around 7% of the sample.

This TCR was recovered from an adult in good health. This sample comprised peripheral blood, obtained on day 0 of AZD1222 vaccination. Recombination connected TRBV6-5 to TRBJ2-5, and possibly TRBD2, on 5 matching bases. The CDR3 region reads CASTDFAGNQETQYF. In nucleotide form, the sequence is TGTGCCAGCACCGACTTTGCGGGCAACCAAGAGACCCAGTACTTC.